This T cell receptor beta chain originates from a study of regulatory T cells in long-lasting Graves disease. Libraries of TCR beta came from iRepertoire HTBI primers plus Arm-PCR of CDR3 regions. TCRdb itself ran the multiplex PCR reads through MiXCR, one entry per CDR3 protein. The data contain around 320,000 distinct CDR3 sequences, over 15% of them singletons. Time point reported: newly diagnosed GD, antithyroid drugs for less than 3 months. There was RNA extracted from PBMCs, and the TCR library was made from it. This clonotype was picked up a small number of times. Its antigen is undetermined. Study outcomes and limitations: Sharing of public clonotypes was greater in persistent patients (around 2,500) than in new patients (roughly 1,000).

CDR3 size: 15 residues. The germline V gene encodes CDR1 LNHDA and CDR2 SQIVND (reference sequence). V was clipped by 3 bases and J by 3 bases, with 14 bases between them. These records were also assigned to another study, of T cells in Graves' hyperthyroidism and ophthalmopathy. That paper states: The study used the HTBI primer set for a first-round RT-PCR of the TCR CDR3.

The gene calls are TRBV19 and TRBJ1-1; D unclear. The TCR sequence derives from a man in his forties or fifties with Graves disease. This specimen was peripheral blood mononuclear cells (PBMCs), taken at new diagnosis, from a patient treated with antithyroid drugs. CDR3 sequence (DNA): TGTGCCAGTAGTATCGGAGGTCAACTGCACACTGAAGCTTTCTTT. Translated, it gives CASSIGGQLHTEAFF.